The 14 T cell receptor beta chains in this list originate from one sample, sequenced in a study of long-term antiretroviral therapy in people with HIV. They ran version v3.0 of the immunoSEQ assay at survey level. The data were produced by immunoSEQ multiplex PCR, yet TCRdb's version contains in-frame clones alone and is incomplete. The sample holds roughly 16,000 clones, about 94% seen once. The starting material was unsorted PBMCs, obtained roughly 6.8 years after starting antiretroviral therapy. The source of these receptors is a woman between 50 and 59 years old with HIV.

The gene calls are TRBV18 and TRBJ2-3; 11 nucleotides match TRBD2. Germline-derived CDR1 and CDR2 are KGHSH and LQKENI. V trimming: 2 bases; J trimming: 0 bases; junction bases outside the gene matches: 1. This CDR3 contains 16 residues. CDR3 loop: CASSPTSGGSTDTQYF. CDR3 bases: TGTGCCAGCTCACCAACTAGCGGGGGTAGCACAGATACGCAGTATTTT.

The chain uses TRBV19 and TRBJ2-1; TRBD2 aligns across 12 bases. The germline V gene encodes CDR1 LNHDA and CDR2 SQIVND (reference sequence). V was clipped by 7 bases and J by 7 bases; unmatched bases: 8. This CDR3 region has 15 residues. The CDR3 DNA sequence: TGTGCCAGTATCCGACTAGCGGGAGAGGCAAATGAGCAGTTCTTC. Protein: CASIRLAGEANEQFF.

CDR3 in amino acids: CASSLEPSGRNEQFF. CDR3 sequence (DNA): TGTGCCAGCAGCTTAGAGCCTAGCGGGAGAAATGAGCAGTTCTTC. V usage is TRBV11-3 and J usage is TRBJ2-1; TRBD2 aligns across 10 bases. After removal of 0 bases from V and 7 bases from J, the junction contained 3 bases not matched to a gene. Germline V gene lookup returns CDR1 SGHNT and CDR2 YENEEA. This CDR3 spans 15 amino acids.

The gene calls are TRBV4-1 and TRBJ2-5, with 8 bases matching TRBD2. V gave up 0 bases and J gave up 7 bases; unmatched junction bases: 13. The CDR3 loop spans 17 amino acids. Germline V gene lookup returns CDR1 MGHRA and CDR2 YSYEKL. The CDR3 region has the DNA TGCGCCAGCAGCCAAGAAAGTGGGGTAGCGGGACCGGCGACCCAGTACTTC. Translation gives CASSQESGVAGPATQYF.

The chain recombines TRBV27 with TRBJ1-2, with D possibly matching TRBD1 (5 bases). The CDR3 covers 15 residues. The V end was cut by 2 bases, the J end by 7 bases, with 17 bases between. The germline V gene has CDR1 MNHEY and CDR2 SMNVEV (reference sequence). CDR3 residues: CASSLRSQGGRGYTF. DNA of the CDR3: TGTGCCAGCAGTTTAAGATCGCAGGGCGGGCGTGGCTACACCTTC.

V usage is TRBV5-6 and J usage is TRBJ1-1, with D unclear. V lost 3 bases and J lost 1, with 4 bases in between. From germline, CDR1 is SGHDT and CDR2 YYEEEE. The CDR3 has 12 residues. In nucleotides, the CDR3 is TGTGCCAGCAGCTCTCAGAACACTGAAGCTTTCTTT. Protein product: CASSSQNTEAFF.

CDR3 DNA: TGTGCCACCCGACGGGGGGAGACCCAGTACTTC. Translation gives CATRRGETQYF. This chain links TRBV7-9 with TRBJ2-5; maybe TRBD2 (6 bases). CDR1 and CDR2 from the germline V gene are SEHNR and FQNEAQ (reference sequence). There are 11 residues in the CDR3. V was pared by 10 bases and J by 5 bases, with 11 bases between.

The chain employs TRBV29-1 and TRBJ1-2, with 9 positions matching TRBD1. The germline CDR1 and CDR2 sequences are SQVTM and ANQGSEA. V lost 5 bases and J lost 7; bases outside the gene matches: 8. The CDR3 is 13 residues long. The CDR3 DNA reads TGCAGCGTTTTAGACAGGGGGACGGGTGGCTACACCTTC. Translation: CSVLDRGTGGYTF. Full variable domain (missing parts from reference TRBV29-1 and TRBJ1-2): SAVISQKPSRDICQRGTSLTIQCQVDSQVTMMFWYRQQPGQSLTLIATANQGSEATYESGFVIDKFPISRPNLTFSTLTVSNMSPEDSSIYLCSVLDRGTGGYTFGSGTRLTVV.

This rearrangement joins TRBV7-2 to TRBJ2-3; 9 nucleotides line up with TRBD2. J lost 2 bases, V lost 3 bases, and 3 bases had no gene match. The CDR3 totals 15 residues. Germline values: CDR1 SGHTA, CDR2 FQGNSA. The CDR3 DNA sequence: TGTGCCAGCAGCTTTCCTAGCGGGAACACAGATACGCAGTATTTT. Translated: CASSFPSGNTDTQYF.

This clone showed up just once. This chain joins TRBV2 and TRBJ2-2; 11 nucleotides agree with TRBD2. Germline CDR1 reads SNHLY; CDR2 reads FYNNEI. CDR3 length equals 18 residues. Trimming cost V 6 bases and J 2 bases; bases outside gene matches: 11. CDR3 residues: CASSPRLAGIPNTGELFF. Written as DNA, the CDR3 is TGTGCCAGCAGCCCTCGACTAGCGGGAATACCTAACACCGGGGAGCTGTTTTTT.

The chain joins TRBV7-6 to TRBJ2-1, with 9 bases that match TRBD2. The CDR3 loop spans 16 amino acids. With 5 bases clipped from V and 4 bases from J, the junction kept 9 bases outside the gene matches. Germline CDR1 SGHVS, CDR2 FNYEAQ. The CDR3 nucleotides read TGTGCCAGCAGCCCGCTGACTAGCGGCGTTTACAATGAGCAGTTCTTC. This translates into CASSPLTSGVYNEQFF.

The chain employs TRBV10-3 and TRBJ1-2; TRBD1 matches 7 bases. Trimming removed 5 bases from V and 2 bases from J; junction bases left unmatched: 2. CDR1 is ENHRY, CDR2 SYGVKD, per germline. CDR3 length equals 13 residues. The CDR3 region is CAISQGVNYGYTF. CDR3 in DNA: TGTGCCATCAGTCAGGGGGTCAACTATGGCTACACCTTC.

The rearrangement uses TRBV2 and TRBJ1-2, with D perhaps matching TRBD1 (5 bases). CDR3 size: 11 residues. Deletions cut 7 bases from V and 8 bases from J, with 11 bases between. The germline gives CDR1 SNHLY, CDR2 FYNNEI. The CDR3 region has the DNA TGTGCCAGCATCGGGGGGGAAGGCTACACCTTC. Translated: CASIGGEGYTF. The full variable domain, its missing parts supplied by reference TRBV2 and TRBJ1-2, is EPEVTQTPSHQVTQMGQEVILRCVPISNHLYFYWYRQILGQKVEFLVSFYNNEISEKSEIFDDQFSVERPDGSNFTLKIRSTKLEDSAMYFCASIGGEGYTFGSGTRLTVV.

This clone appeared once. The chain has TRBV7-2 and TRBJ2-2, with 8 bases that match TRBD2. Per germline, CDR1 SGHTA and CDR2 FQGNSA. J was trimmed by 5 bases and V by 3 bases; bases with no gene match: 5. This CDR3 is built from 15 residues. This chain's CDR3 is CASSFTGGRTGELFF. In DNA form, the CDR3 reads TGTGCCAGCAGCTTTACGGGAGGGCGAACCGGGGAGCTGTTTTTT.